The entry below describes one T cell receptor (beta chain). As yet, its antigen is unknown. Repertoires were generated with immunoSEQ multiplex PCR, while TCRdb's copy carries only in-frame clones and drops some. The data contain about 5,000 clones, 88% of them singletons. The data were obtained in a study of lymphopenia after photon versus proton radiotherapy. Points from the study as a whole: In patients who died, overall survival fell as post-nadir TCR diversity dropped more. Survival link was tested only in deceased patients; proton benefit remains a possibility. Under photons, naive T cells and diversity fell while effector/memory populations rose. Oligoclonal CD8+ Temra expansion after nadir drove photon patients' diversity drop.

Material: peripheral blood, obtained from a patient treated with photon-based radiotherapy. The receptor comes from a man under 40 with gastric cancer.

The CDR3 spells CASSLGGTQDGYTF. In DNA form, the CDR3 reads TGCGCCAGCAGCTTGGGAGGGACGCAGGATGGCTACACCTTC. The J gene is TRBJ1-2, the V gene TRBV5-1; weak D call: TRBD1 (5 bases). The CDR3 runs 14 residues. The V and J ends lost 0 bases and 6 bases respectively, with 12 bases between them. Per the germline V gene, CDR1 is SGHRS and CDR2 is YFSETQ. Combining the CDR3 with reference TRBV5-1 and TRBJ1-2 gives the whole variable domain KAGVTQTPRYLIKTRGQQVTLSCSPISGHRSVSWYQQTPGQGLQFLFEYFSETQRNKGNFPGRFSGRQFSNSRSEMNVSTLELGDSALYLCASSLGGTQDGYTFGSGTRLTVV.